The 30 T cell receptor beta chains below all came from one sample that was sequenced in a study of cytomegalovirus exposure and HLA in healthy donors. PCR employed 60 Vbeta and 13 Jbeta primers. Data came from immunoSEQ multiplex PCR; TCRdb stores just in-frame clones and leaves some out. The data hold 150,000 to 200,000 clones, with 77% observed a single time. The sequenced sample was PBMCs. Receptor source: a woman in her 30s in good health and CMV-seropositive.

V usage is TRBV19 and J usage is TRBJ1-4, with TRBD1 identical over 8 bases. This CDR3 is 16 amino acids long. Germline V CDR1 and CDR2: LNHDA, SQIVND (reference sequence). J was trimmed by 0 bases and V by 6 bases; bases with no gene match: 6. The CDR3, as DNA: TGTGCCAGTAGCGACAGGGGAGGTGCAACTAATGAAAAACTGTTTTTT. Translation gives CASSDRGGATNEKLFF.

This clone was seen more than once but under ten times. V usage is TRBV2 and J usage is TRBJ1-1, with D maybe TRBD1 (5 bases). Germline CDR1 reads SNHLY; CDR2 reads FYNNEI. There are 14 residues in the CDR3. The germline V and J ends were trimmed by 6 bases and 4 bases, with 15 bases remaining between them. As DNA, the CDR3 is TGTGCCAGCAGGATAACACAGGCAATCACTGAAGCTTTCTTT. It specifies CASRITQAITEAFF.

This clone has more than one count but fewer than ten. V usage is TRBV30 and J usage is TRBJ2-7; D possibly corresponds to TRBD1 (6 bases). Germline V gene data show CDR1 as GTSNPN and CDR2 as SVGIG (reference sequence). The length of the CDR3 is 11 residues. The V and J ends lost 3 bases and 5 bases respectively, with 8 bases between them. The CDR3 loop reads CAWRQGHEQYF. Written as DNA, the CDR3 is TGTGCCTGGAGGCAGGGGCACGAGCAGTACTTC.

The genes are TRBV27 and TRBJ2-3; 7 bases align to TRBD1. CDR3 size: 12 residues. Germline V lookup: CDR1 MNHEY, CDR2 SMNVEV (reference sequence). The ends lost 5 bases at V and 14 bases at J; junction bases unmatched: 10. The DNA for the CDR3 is TGTGCCAGCAGTCTAAGGACAGGACCACCGTATTTT. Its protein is CASSLRTGPPYF.

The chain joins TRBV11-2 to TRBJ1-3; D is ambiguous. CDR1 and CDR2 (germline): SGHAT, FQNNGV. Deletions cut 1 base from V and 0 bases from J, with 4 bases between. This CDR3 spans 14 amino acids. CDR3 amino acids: CASSLGYSGNTIYF. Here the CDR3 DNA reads TGTGCCAGCAGCTTAGGCTACTCTGGAAACACCATATATTTT.

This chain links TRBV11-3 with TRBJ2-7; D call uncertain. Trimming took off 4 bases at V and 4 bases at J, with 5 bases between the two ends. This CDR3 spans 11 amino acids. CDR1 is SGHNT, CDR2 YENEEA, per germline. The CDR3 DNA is TGTGCCAGCAGCTCAAAATACGAGCAGTACTTC. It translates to CASSSKYEQYF.

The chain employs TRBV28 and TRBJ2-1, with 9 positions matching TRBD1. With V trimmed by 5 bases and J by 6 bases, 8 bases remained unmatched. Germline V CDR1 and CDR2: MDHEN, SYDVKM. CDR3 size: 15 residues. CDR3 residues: CASSQGGQGGNEQFF. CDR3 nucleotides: TGTGCCAGCAGTCAAGGGGGACAGGGAGGCAATGAGCAGTTCTTC.

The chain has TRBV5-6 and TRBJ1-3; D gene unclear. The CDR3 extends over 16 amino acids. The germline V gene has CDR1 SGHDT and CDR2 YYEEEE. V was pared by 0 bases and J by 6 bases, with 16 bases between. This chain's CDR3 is CASSLGTKPATNTIYF. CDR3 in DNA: TGTGCCAGCAGCTTGGGTACCAAGCCCGCTACAAACACCATATATTTT.

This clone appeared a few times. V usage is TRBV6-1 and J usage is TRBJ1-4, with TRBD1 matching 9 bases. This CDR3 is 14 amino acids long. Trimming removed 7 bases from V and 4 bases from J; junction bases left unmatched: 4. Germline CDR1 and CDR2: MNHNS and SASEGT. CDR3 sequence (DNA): TGTGCCAGCACGGGACAGGGAATTAATGAAAAACTGTTTTTT. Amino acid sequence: CASTGQGINEKLFF.

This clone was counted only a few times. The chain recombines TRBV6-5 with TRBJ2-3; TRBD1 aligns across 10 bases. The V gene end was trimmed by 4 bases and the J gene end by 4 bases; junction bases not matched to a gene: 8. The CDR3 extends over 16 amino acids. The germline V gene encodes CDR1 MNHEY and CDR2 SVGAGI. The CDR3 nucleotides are TGTGCCAGCAGTTCCAGGACAGGGGGAAGCCCAGATACGCAGTATTTT. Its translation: CASSSRTGGSPDTQYF.

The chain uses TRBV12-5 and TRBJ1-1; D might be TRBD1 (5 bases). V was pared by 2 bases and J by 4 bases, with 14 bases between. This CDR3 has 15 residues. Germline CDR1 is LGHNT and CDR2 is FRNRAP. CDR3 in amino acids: CASGLIRGAATEAFF. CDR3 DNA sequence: TGTGCTAGTGGTTTGATAAGGGGCGCAGCCACTGAAGCTTTCTTT.

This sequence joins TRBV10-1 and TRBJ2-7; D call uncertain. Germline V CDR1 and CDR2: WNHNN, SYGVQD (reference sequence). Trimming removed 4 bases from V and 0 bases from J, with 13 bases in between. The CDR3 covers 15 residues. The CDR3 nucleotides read TGCGCCAGCAGTGTGCAGGCGATATCCTCCTACGAGCAGTACTTC. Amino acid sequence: CASSVQAISSYEQYF.

The CDR3, as DNA: TGTGCCATCAGTGAGCCTAGTTCCGGGACACAGCAAGAGACCCAGTACTTC. Its protein is CAISEPSSGTQQETQYF. This rearrangement joins TRBV10-3 to TRBJ2-5, with D possibly being TRBD1 (6 bases). The CDR3 has 17 residues. CDR1 and CDR2 (germline): ENHRY, SYGVKD. The germline V and J ends were trimmed by 2 bases and 2 bases, with 18 bases remaining between them.

The CDR3 DNA is TGCGCCAGCAGCGCCCCCGGGGGAGGGAGCAGGGAGACCCAGTACTTC. This codes for CASSAPGGGSRETQYF. This chain uses TRBV4-3 with TRBJ2-5; 7 bases map to TRBD2. The V and J ends lost 5 bases and 5 bases, in that order; junction bases with no gene match: 14. The CDR3 has 16 residues. Germline lookup yields CDR1 LGHNA and CDR2 YSLEER.

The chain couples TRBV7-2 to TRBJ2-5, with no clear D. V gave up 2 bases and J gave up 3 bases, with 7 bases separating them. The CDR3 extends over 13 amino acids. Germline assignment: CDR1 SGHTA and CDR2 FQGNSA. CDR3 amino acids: CASSLWQEETQYF. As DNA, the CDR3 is TGTGCCAGCAGCTTATGGCAGGAAGAGACCCAGTACTTC.

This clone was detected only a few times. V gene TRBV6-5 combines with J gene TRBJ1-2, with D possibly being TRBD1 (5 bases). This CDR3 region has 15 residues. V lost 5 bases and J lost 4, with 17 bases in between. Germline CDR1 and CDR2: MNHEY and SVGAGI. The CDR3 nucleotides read TGTGCCAGCAGTAACCAGGGAGGCAACTTCTATGGCTACACCTTC. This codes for CASSNQGGNFYGYTF.

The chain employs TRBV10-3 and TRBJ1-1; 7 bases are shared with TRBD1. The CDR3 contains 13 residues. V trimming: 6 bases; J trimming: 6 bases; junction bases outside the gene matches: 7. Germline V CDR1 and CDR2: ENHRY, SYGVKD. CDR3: CAIRDREIAEAFF. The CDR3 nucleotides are TGTGCCATCAGAGACAGGGAGATCGCTGAAGCTTTCTTT.

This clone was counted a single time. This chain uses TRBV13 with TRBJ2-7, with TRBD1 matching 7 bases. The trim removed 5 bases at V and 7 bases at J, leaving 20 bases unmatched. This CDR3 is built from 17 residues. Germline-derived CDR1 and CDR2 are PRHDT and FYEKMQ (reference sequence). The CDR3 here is CASSTLTGTDFPREQYF. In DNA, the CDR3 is TGTGCCAGCAGCACGTTGACCGGGACAGATTTCCCTAGGGAGCAGTACTTC. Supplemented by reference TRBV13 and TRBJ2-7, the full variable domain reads AAGVIQSPRHLIKEKRETATLKCYPIPRHDTVYWYQQGPGQDPQFLISFYEKMQSDKGSIPDRFSAQQFSDYHSELNMSSLELGDSALYFCASSTLTGTDFPREQYFGPGTRLTVT.

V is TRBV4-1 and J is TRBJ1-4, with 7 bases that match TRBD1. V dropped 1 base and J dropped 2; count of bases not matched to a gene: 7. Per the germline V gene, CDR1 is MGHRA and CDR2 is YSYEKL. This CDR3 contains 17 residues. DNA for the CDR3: TGCGCCAGCAGCCAAGGCTACAGGACAGGCACTAATGAAAAACTGTTTTTT. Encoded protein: CASSQGYRTGTNEKLFF.

The CDR3 is CASSSHENTEAFF. The CDR3 nucleotides read TGCGCCAGCAGCTCACACGAAAACACTGAAGCTTTCTTT. This sequence joins TRBV5-1 and TRBJ1-1; D not certain. There are 13 residues in the CDR3. CDR1 and CDR2 from the germline V gene are SGHRS and YFSETQ. Between the trimmed V and J ends, which lost 3 bases and 2 bases, there was a span of 8 bases.

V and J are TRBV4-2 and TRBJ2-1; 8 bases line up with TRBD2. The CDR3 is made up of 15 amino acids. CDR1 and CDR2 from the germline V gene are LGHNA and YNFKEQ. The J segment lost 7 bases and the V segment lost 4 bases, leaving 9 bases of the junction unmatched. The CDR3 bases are TGTGCCAGCAGCCTCACTAGCGGCCAAGGGAATGAGCAGTTCTTC. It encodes CASSLTSGQGNEQFF.

CDR3 sequence (DNA): TGTGCCAGTAGTGACGACAGAGATCAGCCCCAGCATTTT. Encoded protein: CASSDDRDQPQHF. The chain uses TRBV19 and TRBJ1-5; TRBD1 might be the D (5 bases). Trimming left V 5 bases short and J 5 bases short, with 10 bases between. The CDR3 runs 13 residues. Germline CDR1 reads LNHDA; CDR2 reads SQIVND (reference sequence).

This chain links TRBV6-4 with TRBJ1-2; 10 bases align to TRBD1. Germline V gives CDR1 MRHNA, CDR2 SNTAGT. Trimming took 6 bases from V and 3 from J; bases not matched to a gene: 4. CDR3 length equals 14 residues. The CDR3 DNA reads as TGTGCCAGCAGGCAAGGACAGGGGGACTATGGCTACACCTTC. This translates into CASRQGQGDYGYTF.

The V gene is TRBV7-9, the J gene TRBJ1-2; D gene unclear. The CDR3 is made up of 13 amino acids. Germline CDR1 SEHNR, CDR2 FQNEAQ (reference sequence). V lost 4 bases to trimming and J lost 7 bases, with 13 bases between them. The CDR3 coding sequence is TGTGCCAGCAGCTCAGACCCAGGAGGTGGCTACACCTTC. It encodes CASSSDPGGGYTF.

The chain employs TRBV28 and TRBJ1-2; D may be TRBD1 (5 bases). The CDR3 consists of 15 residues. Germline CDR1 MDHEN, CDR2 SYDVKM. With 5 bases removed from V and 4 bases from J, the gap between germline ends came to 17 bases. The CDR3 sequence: CASSTSWGGTYGYTF. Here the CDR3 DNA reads TGTGCCAGCAGTACCTCCTGGGGGGGGACCTATGGCTACACCTTC.

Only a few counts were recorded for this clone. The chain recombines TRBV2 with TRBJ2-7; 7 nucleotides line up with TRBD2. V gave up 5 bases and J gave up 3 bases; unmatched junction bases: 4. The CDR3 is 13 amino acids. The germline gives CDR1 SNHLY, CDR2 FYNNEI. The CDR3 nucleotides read TGTGCCAGCAGTCCTAGCGGCTTCTACGAGCAGTACTTC. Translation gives CASSPSGFYEQYF.

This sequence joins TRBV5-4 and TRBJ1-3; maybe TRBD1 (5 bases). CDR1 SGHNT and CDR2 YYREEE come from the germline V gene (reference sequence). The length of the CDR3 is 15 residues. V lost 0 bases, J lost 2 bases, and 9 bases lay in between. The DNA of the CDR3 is TGTGCCAGCAGCTTGGCCGGGGGGGCTGGAAACACCATATATTTT. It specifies CASSLAGGAGNTIYF.

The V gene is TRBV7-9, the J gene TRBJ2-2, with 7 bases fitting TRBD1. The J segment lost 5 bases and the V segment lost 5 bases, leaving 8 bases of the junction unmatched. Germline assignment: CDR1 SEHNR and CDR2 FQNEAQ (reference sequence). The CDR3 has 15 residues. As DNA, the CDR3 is TGTGCCAGCAGCAAAGACAGGGTGAAGACCGGGGAGCTGTTTTTT. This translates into CASSKDRVKTGELFF.

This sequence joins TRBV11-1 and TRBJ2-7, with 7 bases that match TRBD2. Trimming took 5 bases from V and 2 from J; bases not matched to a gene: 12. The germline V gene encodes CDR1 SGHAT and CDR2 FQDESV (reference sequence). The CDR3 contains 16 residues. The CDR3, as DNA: TGTGCCAGCAGCCCCCGACCAAGCGGGGAAGCCTACGAGCAGTACTTC. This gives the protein CASSPRPSGEAYEQYF.

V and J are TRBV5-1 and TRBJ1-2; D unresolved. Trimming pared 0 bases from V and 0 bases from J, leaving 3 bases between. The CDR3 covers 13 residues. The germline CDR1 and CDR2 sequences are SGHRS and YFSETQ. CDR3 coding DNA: TGCGCCAGCAGCTTGGACACTAACTATGGCTACACCTTC. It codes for CASSLDTNYGYTF.